Listed below are T cell receptor beta chains from one sample, sequenced in a study of T cell responses to AZD1222 COVID-19 vaccine. TCRdb keeps only in-frame clones here, not all; method: immunoSEQ multiplex PCR. This table holds roughly 170,000 clones, 87% found once. This specimen consisted of peripheral blood, obtained on day 0 of AZD1222 vaccination. The origin of the receptors is an adult in good health. Both conserved end residues are part of each CDR3. D genes are given only for firm matches. Clone size, where shown, is once, few, many, or a class for clones that have expanded.

TRBD1,TRBV29-1,TRBJ1-2,-,CSVELTGRRGYTF,TGCAGCGTTGAACTGACAGGGAGACGCGGCTACACCTTC
-,TRBV5-5,TRBJ1-3,-,CASSLLLVGYGNTIYF,TGTGCCAGCAGCCTTCTTTTGGTAGGATATGGAAACACCATATATTTT
TRBD2,TRBV18,TRBJ2-5,few,CASSQAGTLDF,TGTGCCAGCTCACAAGCGGGAACCCTCGACTTC
TRBD1,TRBV19,TRBJ1-5,-,CASSMGDRGEQPQHF,TGTGCCAGTAGTATGGGGGACAGGGGAGAACAGCCCCAGCATTTT
-,TRBV7-7,TRBJ2-5,-,CASSLESAGGGKTQYF,TGTGCCAGCAGCTTAGAATCGGCAGGGGGGGGAAAGACCCAGTACTTC
-,TRBV27,TRBJ2-7,few,CASGRKSYEQYF,TGTGCCAGCGGGAGGAAGTCCTACGAGCAGTACTTC
-,TRBV6-5,TRBJ2-1,once,CASSMSTSTYNEQFF,TGTGCCAGCAGTATGTCCACTTCCACCTACAATGAGCAGTTCTTC
TRBD1,TRBV19,TRBJ2-7,few,CASSLYRTGGIYEQYF,TGTGCCAGTAGTCTTTACCGGACAGGGGGCATATACGAGCAGTACTTC
-,TRBV24-1,TRBJ1-5,-,CATSDPDSPYQPQHF,TGTGCCACCAGTGATCCCGACAGCCCTTATCAGCCCCAGCATTTT
-,TRBV15,TRBJ2-3,-,CATSRGSVEADTQYF,TGTGCCACCAGCAGAGGAAGCGTGGAGGCAGATACGCAGTATTTT
TRBD1,TRBV10-3,TRBJ2-7,-,CAISPRDSLREQYF,TGTGCCATCAGTCCCCGGGACAGTCTCCGCGAGCAGTACTTC